This TCR beta chain was observed in a study of T cells after yellow fever vaccination. Points from the study as a whole: In post-booster samples, most primary-vaccination clones reappeared (about 95% CD4, nearly 90% CD8).

This clonotype was counted ten times or more. Its antigen is not known. Universal primer sites and UMIs were introduced during 5'RACE template-switching synthesis of TCR cDNA. TCRdb fed the 5' RACE reads into MiXCR, producing one record per CDR3 protein. The sample comprises hundreds of thousands of distinct CDR3 sequences, under 20% of which are singletons, and over 15% rests with the top ten. V dropped 1 base and J dropped 6 bases, with 8 bases sitting between them. CDR3 length: 13 amino acids. Germline lookup yields CDR1 LGHNA and CDR2 YNFKEQ. Sequencing was performed on PBMCs, taken before the yellow fever booster vaccination. This chain joins TRBV4-2 and TRBJ2-3; tentatively, D is TRBD2 (5 bases). This clonotype was sampled from a man between 18 and 35 years old who received the YFV17D yellow fever vaccine. CDR3 amino acids: CASSQVGEDTQYF. CDR3 nucleotides: TGTGCCAGCAGCCAAGTTGGGGAGGATACGCAGTATTTT.